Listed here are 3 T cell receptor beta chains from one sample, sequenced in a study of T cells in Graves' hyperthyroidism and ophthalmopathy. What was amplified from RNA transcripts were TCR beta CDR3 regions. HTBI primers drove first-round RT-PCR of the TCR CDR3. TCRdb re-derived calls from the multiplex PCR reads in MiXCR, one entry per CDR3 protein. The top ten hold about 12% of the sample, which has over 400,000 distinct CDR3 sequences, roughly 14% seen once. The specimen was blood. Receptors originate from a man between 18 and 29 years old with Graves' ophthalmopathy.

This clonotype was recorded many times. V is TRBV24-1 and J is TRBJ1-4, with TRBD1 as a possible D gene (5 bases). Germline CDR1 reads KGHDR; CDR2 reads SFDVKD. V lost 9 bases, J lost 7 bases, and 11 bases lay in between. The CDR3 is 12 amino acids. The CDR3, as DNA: TGTGCCACCCAGGGACGAGGTGAAAAACTGTTTTTT. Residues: CATQGRGEKLFF.

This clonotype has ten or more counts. The CDR3 DNA is TGCAGTGCTAGACCTCCCGCAGGGGCCCGGAACGAGCAGTACTTC. Its translation is CSARPPAGARNEQYF. This chain joins TRBV20-1 and TRBJ2-7; tentatively, D is TRBD1 (6 bases). Per the germline V gene, CDR1 is DFQATT and CDR2 is SNEGSKA (reference sequence). Trimming shortened V by 2 bases and J by 5 bases, and 19 bases separated the two germline ends. CDR3 length: 15 amino acids.

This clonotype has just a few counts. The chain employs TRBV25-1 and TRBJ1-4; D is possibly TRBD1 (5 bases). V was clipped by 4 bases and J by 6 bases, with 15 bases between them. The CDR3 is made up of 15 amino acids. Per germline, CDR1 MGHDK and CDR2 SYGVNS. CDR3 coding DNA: TGTGCCAGCAGTGCCCGACGGAAGGGGCATGAAAAACTGTTTTTT. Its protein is CASSARRKGHEKLFF.